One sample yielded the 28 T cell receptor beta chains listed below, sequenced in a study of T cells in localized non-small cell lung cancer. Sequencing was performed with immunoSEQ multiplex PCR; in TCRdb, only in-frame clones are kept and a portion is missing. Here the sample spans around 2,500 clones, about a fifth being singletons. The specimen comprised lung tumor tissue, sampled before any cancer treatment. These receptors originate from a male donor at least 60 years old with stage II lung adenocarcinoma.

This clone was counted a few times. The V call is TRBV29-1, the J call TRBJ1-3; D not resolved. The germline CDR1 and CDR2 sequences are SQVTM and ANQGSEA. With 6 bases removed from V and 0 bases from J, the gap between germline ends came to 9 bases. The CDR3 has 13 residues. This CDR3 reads CSVSLSSGNTIYF. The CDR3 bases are TGCAGCGTATCACTAAGCTCTGGAAACACCATATATTTT. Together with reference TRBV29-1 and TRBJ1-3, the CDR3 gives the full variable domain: SAVISQKPSRDICQRGTSLTIQCQVDSQVTMMFWYRQQPGQSLTLIATANQGSEATYESGFVIDKFPISRPNLTFSTLTVSNMSPEDSSIYLCSVSLSSGNTIYFGEGSWLTVV.

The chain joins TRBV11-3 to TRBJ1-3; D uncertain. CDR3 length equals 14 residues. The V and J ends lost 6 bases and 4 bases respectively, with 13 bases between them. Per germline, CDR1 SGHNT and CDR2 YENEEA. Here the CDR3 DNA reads TGTGCCAGCAGACCCGAAGGGTACGGAAACACCATATATTTT. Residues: CASRPEGYGNTIYF.

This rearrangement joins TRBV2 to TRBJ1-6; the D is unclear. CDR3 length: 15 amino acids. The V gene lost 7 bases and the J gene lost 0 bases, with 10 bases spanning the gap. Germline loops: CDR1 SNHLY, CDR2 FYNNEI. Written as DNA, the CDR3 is TGTGCCAGCACCGGAGGGAGCTCCTATAATTCACCCCTCCACTTT. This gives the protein CASTGGSSYNSPLHF.

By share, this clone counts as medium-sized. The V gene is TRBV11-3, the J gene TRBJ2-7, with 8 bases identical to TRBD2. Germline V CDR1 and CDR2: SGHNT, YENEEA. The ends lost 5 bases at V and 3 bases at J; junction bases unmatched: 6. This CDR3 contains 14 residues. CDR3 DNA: TGTGCCAGCAGCCCACGGGGGGGACACTACGAGCAGTACTTC. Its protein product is CASSPRGGHYEQYF.

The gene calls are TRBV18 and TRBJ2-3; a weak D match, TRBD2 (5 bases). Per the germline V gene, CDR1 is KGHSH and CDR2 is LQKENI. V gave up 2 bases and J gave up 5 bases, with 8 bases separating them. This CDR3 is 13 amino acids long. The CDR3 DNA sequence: TGTGCCAGCTCACCAGGACTGGGAGATACGCAGTATTTT. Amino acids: CASSPGLGDTQYF.

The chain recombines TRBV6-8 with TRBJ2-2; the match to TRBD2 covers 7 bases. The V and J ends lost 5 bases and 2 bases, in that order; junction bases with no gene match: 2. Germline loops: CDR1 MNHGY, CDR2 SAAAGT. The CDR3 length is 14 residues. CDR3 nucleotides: TGTGCCAGCAGTGAGGGACTAAACACCGGGGAGCTGTTTTTT. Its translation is CASSEGLNTGELFF.

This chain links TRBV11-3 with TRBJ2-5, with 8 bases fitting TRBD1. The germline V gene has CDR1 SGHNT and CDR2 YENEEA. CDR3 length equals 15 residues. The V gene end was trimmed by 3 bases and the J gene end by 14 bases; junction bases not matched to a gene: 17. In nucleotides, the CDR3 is TGTGCCAGCAGCTTTAAGGACAGGGTACCCCCTACAGTATACTTC. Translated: CASSFKDRVPPTVYF.

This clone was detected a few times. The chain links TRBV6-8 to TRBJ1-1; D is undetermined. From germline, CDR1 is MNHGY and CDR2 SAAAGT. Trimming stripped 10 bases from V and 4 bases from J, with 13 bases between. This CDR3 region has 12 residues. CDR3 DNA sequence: TGTGCCACAACAGCCCGATCCACTGAAGCTTTCTTT. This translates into CATTARSTEAFF.

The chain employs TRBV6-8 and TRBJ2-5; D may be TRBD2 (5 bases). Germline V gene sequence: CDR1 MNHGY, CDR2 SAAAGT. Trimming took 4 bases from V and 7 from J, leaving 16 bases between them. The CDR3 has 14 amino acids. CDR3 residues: CASSLSRTEGTQYF. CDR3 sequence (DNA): TGTGCCAGCAGTTTATCTCGGACCGAGGGGACCCAGTACTTC.

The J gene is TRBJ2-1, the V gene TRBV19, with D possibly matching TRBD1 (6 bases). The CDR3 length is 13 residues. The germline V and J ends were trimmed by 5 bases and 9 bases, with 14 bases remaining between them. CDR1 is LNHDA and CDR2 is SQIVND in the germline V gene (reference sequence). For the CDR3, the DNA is TGTGCCAGTAGTGTGCTGGGGGCGGGTGAGCAGTTCTTC. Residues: CASSVLGAGEQFF.

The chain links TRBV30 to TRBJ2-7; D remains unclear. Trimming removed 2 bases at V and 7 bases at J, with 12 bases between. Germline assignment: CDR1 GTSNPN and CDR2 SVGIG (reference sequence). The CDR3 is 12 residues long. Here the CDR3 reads CAWSPPLREQYF. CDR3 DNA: TGTGCCTGGAGTCCCCCCCTTAGAGAGCAGTACTTC.

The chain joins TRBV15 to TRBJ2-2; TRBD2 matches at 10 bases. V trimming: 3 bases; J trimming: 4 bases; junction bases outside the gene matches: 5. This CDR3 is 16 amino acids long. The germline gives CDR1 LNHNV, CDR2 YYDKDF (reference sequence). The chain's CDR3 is CATSRGLARATGELFF. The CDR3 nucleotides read TGTGCCACCAGCAGGGGACTAGCGAGGGCCACCGGGGAGCTGTTTTTT.

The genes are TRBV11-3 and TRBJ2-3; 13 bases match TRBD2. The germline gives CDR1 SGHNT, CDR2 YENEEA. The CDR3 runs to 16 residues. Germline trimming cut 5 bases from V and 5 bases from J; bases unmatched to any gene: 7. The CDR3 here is CASSPTSGGAGDTQYF. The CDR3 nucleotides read TGTGCCAGCAGCCCCACTAGCGGGGGGGCGGGAGATACGCAGTATTTT.

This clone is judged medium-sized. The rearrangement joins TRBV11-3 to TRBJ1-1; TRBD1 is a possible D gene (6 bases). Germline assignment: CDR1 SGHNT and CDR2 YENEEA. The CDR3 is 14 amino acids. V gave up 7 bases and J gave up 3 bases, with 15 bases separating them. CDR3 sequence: CASTLNRVHTEAFF. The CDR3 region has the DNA TGTGCCAGCACCCTAAACAGGGTCCACACTGAAGCTTTCTTT.

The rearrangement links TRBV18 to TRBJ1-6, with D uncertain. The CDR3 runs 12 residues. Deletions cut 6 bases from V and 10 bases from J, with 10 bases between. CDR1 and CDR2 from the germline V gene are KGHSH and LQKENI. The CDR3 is CASSVGSSPLHF. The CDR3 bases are TGTGCCAGCTCCGTGGGGAGCTCACCCCTCCACTTT.

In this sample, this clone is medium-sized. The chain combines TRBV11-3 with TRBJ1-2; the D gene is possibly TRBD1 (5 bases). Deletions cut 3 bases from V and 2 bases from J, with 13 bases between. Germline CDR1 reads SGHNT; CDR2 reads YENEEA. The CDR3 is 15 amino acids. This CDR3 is CASSFGASRNYGYTF. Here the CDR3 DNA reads TGTGCCAGCAGCTTTGGGGCGTCAAGGAACTATGGCTACACCTTC.

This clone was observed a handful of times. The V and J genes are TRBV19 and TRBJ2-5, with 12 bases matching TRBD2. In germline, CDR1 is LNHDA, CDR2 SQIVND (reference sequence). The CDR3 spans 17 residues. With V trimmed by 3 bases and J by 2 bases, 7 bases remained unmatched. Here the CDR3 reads CASSMVPSGGDQETQYF. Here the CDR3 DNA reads TGTGCCAGTAGTATGGTGCCTAGCGGGGGGGATCAAGAGACCCAGTACTTC.

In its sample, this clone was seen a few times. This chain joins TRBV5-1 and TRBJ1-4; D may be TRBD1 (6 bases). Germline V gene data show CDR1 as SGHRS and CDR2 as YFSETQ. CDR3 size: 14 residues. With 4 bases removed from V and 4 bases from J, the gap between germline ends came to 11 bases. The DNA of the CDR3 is TGCGCCAGCAGCCAAGGGGGGATTAATGAAAAACTGTTTTTT. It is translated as CASSQGGINEKLFF.

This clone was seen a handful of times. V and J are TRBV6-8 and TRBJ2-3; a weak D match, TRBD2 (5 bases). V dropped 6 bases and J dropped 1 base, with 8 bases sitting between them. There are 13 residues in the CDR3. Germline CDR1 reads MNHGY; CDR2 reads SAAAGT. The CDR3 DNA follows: TGTGCCAGCAGCCGGGATGGCACAGATACGCAGTATTTT. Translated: CASSRDGTDTQYF.

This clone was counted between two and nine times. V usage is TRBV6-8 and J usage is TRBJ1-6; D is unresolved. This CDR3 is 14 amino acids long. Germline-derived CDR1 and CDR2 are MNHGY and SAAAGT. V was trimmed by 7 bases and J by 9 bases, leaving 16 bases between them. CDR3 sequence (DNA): TGTGCCAGCAAGGAAGAGGTTTTAGGTTCACCCCTCCACTTT. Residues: CASKEEVLGSPLHF.

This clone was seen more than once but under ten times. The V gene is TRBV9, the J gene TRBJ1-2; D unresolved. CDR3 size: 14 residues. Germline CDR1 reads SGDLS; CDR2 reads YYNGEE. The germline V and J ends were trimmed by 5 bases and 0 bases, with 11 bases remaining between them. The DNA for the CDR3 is TGTGCCAGCAGTGATGCGTCAGCTAACTATGGCTACACCTTC. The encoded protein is CASSDASANYGYTF.

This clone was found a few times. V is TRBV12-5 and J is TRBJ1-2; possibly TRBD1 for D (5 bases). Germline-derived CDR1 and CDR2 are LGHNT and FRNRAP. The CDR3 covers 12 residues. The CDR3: CASTRGNYGYTF. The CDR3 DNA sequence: TGTGCCAGCACTCGGGGGAACTATGGCTACACCTTC. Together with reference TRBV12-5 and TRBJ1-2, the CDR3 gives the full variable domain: DARVTQTPRHKVTEMGQEVTMRCQPILGHNTVFWYRQTMMQGLELLAYFRNRAPLDDSGMPKDRFSAEMPDATLATLKIQPSEPRDSAVYFCASTRGNYGYTFGSGTRLTVV.

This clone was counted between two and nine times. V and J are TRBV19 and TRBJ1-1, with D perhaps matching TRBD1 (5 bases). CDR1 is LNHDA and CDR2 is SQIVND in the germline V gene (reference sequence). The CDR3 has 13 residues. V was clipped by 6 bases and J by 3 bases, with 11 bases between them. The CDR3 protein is CASSWGWDTEAFF. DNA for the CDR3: TGTGCCAGTAGCTGGGGCTGGGACACTGAAGCTTTCTTT.

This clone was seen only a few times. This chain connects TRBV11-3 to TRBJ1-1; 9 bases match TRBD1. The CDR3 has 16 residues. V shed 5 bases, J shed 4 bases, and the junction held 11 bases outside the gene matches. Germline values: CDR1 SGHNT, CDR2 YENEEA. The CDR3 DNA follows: TGTGCCAGCAGCATGGGGGGACAGGGTGTGGGCACTGAAGCTTTCTTT. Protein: CASSMGGQGVGTEAFF.

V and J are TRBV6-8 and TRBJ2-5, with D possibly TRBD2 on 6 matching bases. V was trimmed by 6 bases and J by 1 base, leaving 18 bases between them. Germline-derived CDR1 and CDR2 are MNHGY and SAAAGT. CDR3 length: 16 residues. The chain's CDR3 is CASSSNRDFFQETQYF. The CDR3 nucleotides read TGTGCCAGCAGCTCAAACCGGGACTTCTTCCAAGAGACCCAGTACTTC.

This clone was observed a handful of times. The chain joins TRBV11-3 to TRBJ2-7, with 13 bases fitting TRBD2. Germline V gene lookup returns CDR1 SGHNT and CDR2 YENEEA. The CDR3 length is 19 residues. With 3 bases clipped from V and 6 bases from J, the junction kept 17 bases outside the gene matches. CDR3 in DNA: TGTGCCAGCAGCTTCCAAGTTAGGATTCGGACTAGCGGGGGCATCGAGCAGTACTTC. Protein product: CASSFQVRIRTSGGIEQYF. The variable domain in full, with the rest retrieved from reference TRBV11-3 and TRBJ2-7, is EAGVVQSPRYKIIEKKQPVAFWCNPISGHNTLYWYLQNLGQGPELLIRYENEEAVDDSQLPKDRFSAERLKGVDSTLKIQPAELGDSAVYLCASSFQVRIRTSGGIEQYFGPGTRLTVT.

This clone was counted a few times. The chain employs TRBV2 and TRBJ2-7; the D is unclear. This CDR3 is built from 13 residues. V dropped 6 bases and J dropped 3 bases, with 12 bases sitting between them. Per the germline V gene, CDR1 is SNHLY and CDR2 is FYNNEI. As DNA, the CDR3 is TGTGCCAGCAGAGAGAGCATATACTACGAGCAGTACTTC. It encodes CASRESIYYEQYF.

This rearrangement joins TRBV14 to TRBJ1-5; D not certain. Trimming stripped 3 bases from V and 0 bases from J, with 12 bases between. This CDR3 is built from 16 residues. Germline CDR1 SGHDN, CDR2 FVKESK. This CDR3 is CASSHWESYSNQPQHF. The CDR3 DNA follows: TGTGCCAGCAGCCACTGGGAATCTTATAGCAATCAGCCCCAGCATTTT.